The clone carrying this T cell receptor (beta chain) appeared once. Antigen: not known. The record originates from a study of T cells in Graves' hyperthyroidism and ophthalmopathy. Study-level points and caveats: Ophthalmopathy, as predicted by the model, came a median about six months after the prediction.

V lost 5 bases, J lost 5 bases, and 9 bases stayed unmatched. The CDR3 runs 15 residues. CDR1 and CDR2 from the germline V gene are SEHNR and FQNEAQ (reference sequence). TCR beta CDR3 regions were amplified from RNA. In the first-round RT-PCR of the TCR CDR3, the HTBI primer set was used. TCRdb recomputed calls from the multiplex PCR reads with MiXCR, one row per CDR3 protein. This table holds 92,000 or so distinct CDR3 sequences, 51% found once. The origin of this receptor is a woman aged 40 to 50 with Graves' hyperthyroidism. The chain uses TRBV7-9 and TRBJ2-5; 9 positions agree with TRBD2. The sample taken for sequencing was blood. The DNA of the CDR3 is TGTGCCAGCAGCCCGAATAGCGGGAGCAGGGAGACCCAGTACTTC. Encoded protein: CASSPNSGSRETQYF.